This TCR beta chain was documented in a study of CD8 T cells in Susac syndrome. V dropped 4 bases and J dropped 5 bases, with 11 bases sitting between them. The CDR3 spans 13 residues. In germline, CDR1 is MNHEY, CDR2 SMNVEV (reference sequence). Sequencing targeted TCR beta in T cells from blood (CD8+ and CD4+). Relapsing-remitting disease, either stable or active, was present in the multiple sclerosis controls, who were treatment-naive patients. Negative isolation yielded the CD8+ and CD4+ T cells, while FACS enriched the TEMRA cells. Reverse transcription of roughly 0.45 to 1 ug RNA was performed with random hexamers. A multiplex approach, immunoSEQ multiplex PCR, amplified TCR beta CDR3 across 54 Vbeta and 13 Jbeta. Each CDR3 protein gets one entry after TCRdb re-called the immunoSEQ multiplex PCR reads with MiXCR. The sample records fewer than 300,000 distinct CDR3 sequences, approximately 85% being singletons.

This sequence originates from a human donor with multiple sclerosis. This chain connects TRBV27 to TRBJ1-2, with no clear D. Sequencing was done on a sample of CD8+ T cells from PBMCs. The CDR3 bases are TGTGCCAGCAGTTCCGGGAGCCTTTATGGCTACACCTTC. It translates to CASSSGSLYGYTF.